The table lists the clone carrying this T cell receptor (beta chain) with a few counts. This record belongs to a study of T cell changes during pregnancy in multiple sclerosis. The CDR3 length is 16 residues. Trimming removed 1 base at V and 2 bases at J, with 12 bases between. In germline, CDR1 is LNHDA, CDR2 SQIVND (reference sequence). Measured with immunoSEQ multiplex PCR; TCRdb has only the in-frame clones, and not every one. The sample lists 55,000 or so clones; 90% were seen once. The TCR was taken from a female donor with multiple sclerosis, enrolled in a pregnancy study. The chain couples TRBV19 to TRBJ1-5, with D perhaps matching TRBD1 (5 bases). This specimen was CD4+ T cells from peripheral blood mononuclear cells, taken in the first trimester of pregnancy. CDR3 amino acids: CASSIVAGDGNQPQHF. The CDR3 DNA reads as TGTGCCAGTAGTATAGTAGCGGGGGACGGCAATCAGCCCCAGCATTTT.